This T cell receptor beta chain comes out of a study of identical twins (TCRdb year 2016). As for the study more broadly: To test whether fetal clonotypes persist, this study deep-sequenced TCR alpha and beta repertoires from monozygotic twins, from unrelated adults of various ages, and from cord blood. To rule out contamination, replicate twin experiments were performed at different times with different library preparation protocols.

Broader findings and caveats from the paper: Out-of-frame TCR alpha sequences shared between twins showed an excess of low generation-probability sequences compared with coincidental sharing between unrelated individuals. Zero-insertion analyses could be partly confounded by invariant T cells such as MAIT and iNKT, although diverse VJ usage argued against such confounding for most clonotypes. In monozygotic twins, recombination models systematically underestimated out-of-frame TCR alpha sharing, but the models matched the sharing seen between unrelated individuals. Conclusions relied on cross-sectional statistical analysis, since the same donors could not be followed over many years. In beta out-of-frame sequences, excess twin sharing was weaker, because having fewer shared sequences lowered the signal-to-noise ratio. Abundant cord blood beta clonotypes carried fewer insertions; young adult naive repertoires showed a weaker similar trend, while memory repertoires showed none.

All donors were healthy Caucasians. The twin cohort consisted of three pairs of female monozygotic twins, all aged roughly 18 to 30 years. The RNA used for TCR libraries was isolated from peripheral blood mononuclear cells. With respect to this clonotype: What this receptor recognizes is not known. Base qualities are not provided; no much larger clone lies one nucleotide away.

The library was built by means of 5' RACE. Sequencer: Illumina HiSeq 2000. A universal primer binding site was introduced by template switching, and a unique molecular identifier was present in the final cDNA, enabling accurate counting of TCR cDNA molecules. First-strand cDNA for TCR alpha and beta chains was synthesized from specific primers in the conserved constant-segment region. To control for contamination, every cDNA library carried two barcodes: a SMART-Mk sample barcode plus Illumina barcodes. Two successive PCR steps introduced TruSeq adapter sequences along with Illumina sample barcodes. Sequencing of the TCR alpha and beta cDNA libraries was done on the Illumina HiSeq platform using custom primers. The source study handled its data this way. Unique molecular identifiers were extracted from raw reads with MiGEC, and CDR3 positions were determined with MiXCR. For each individual, recombination models were inferred using an EM algorithm with the repgenHMM and IGoR tools. Shared clonotypes were analyzed with the tcR package in R, and sharing was normalized by the product of cloneset sizes. To study raw recombination free of thymic and clonal selection effects, out-of-frame nonproductive sequences were analyzed. The raw public data were reprocessed by TCRdb itself: fastp quality trimming at Q25, MiXCR clonotype calling, in-frame beta chains only. Every entry covers one CDR3 protein and lists the most common genes and DNA from its rows. The V and J calls shown here were made by TCRdb, not taken from the authors' results. The sample data list fewer than 900,000 distinct CDR3 sequences, and roughly 18% of these were observed just once. Of the sample, around 12% is held by the ten largest clones.

This sample was shared with a second study, whose subject was T cells expressing NK-cell markers. The second study reports: Fewer than ten donors provided sorted CD3+CD56+NKG2C+, CD3+CD56+NKG2C- and CD3+CD56-NKG2C+ T-cell subsets, whose TCR beta-chain repertoires were profiled. Among the eight sequenced donors, seven were HCMV-seropositive and one was HCMV-seronegative. In several experiments an anti-gammadeltaTCR antibody was added to restrict sorting to alphabetaTCR-expressing T cells. In six donors, the dominant CD3+CD56+NKG2C+ clonotypes were among the top 10 CD8+ clonotypes and accounted for roughly 1.0-7.5% of CD8+ T cells. Those dominant clonotypes were again the most abundant among CD3+CD56-NKG2C+ cells in a handful of donors, at about 28.3-60.1%. Whether the expanded NKG2C-expressing T cell clones were specific for HCMV antigens was left unclear. The study sequenced eight donors, all healthy volunteers chosen at random: three men and five women. HCMV-specific IgG was detected in serum with a commercial ELISA kit to determine HCMV serostatus. For more than five donors, bulk peripheral blood T-cell repertoires were also sequenced from unsorted PBMC. Reads were demultiplexed and grouped by UMI with MIGEC, and clonotypes were assembled and quantified with MiTCR. To exclude erroneous sequences, only TCR cDNA sequences supported by at least two reads were retained. Downstream repertoire analysis used the tcR package, and clonotypes were matched across fractions by CDR3 nucleotide sequence plus V segment. VDJmatch was used to annotate antigen specificity against VDJdb, with one amino acid substitution in CDR3 allowed.

Sequenced sample: PBMCs. This sequence originates from a woman between 18 and 30 years old in good health.

The bases read TGTGCCAGCAGCGAAACAGGGGCGGATTCACCCCTCCACTTT. This encodes CASSETGADSPLHF. This sequence uses TRBV5-6 and TRBJ1-6, and 7 bases in between align with TRBD1. At the junction V is shortened by 4 bases and J by 8 bases; bases outside the gene matches: 6. From the cysteine through the phenylalanine, the CDR3 covers 14 amino acids. The kept DNA is CDR3 alone, 42 bases in frame from the first base. CDR1 and CDR2 are drawn from the germline V gene: SGHDT, YYEEEE.